These 26 T cell receptor beta chains came from one sample sequenced in a study of cytomegalovirus exposure and HLA in healthy donors. PCR used 60 Vbeta primers and 13 Jbeta primers. Profiled with immunoSEQ multiplex PCR; TCRdb holds only in-frame clones, not every one. Among about 140,000 clones listed, roughly 80% were seen once. The sequencing input was PBMCs. The receptors here all came from a female donor in good health and CMV-seronegative.

The CDR3 DNA reads TGTGCCTGGAGTGTAGTAAGGGGCCGAGAGGGCTACACCTTC. It yields the protein CAWSVVRGREGYTF. The V call is TRBV30, the J call TRBJ1-2; D may be TRBD1 (5 bases). This CDR3 is 14 amino acids long. Deletions cut 0 bases from V and 8 bases from J, with 16 bases between. From germline, CDR1 is GTSNPN and CDR2 SVGIG (reference sequence).

The genes are TRBV20-1 and TRBJ2-1; D is undetermined. In germline, CDR1 is DFQATT, CDR2 SNEGSKA (reference sequence). The CDR3 loop spans 11 amino acids. V lost 2 bases to trimming and J lost 8 bases, with 7 bases between them. CDR3 sequence: CSARLEYEQFF. In DNA, the CDR3 is TGCAGTGCTAGACTAGAGTATGAGCAGTTCTTC.

In its sample, this clone was seen once. This chain connects TRBV29-1 to TRBJ2-2; 8 bases align to TRBD1. The trim removed 0 bases at V and 13 bases at J, leaving 4 bases unmatched. Germline CDR1 and CDR2: SQVTM and ANQGSEA. The CDR3 extends over 12 amino acids. CDR3 DNA sequence: TGCAGCGTTGAAGAAGGAGGACAGGGGCTGTTTTTT. It codes for CSVEEGGQGLFF.

The CDR3 here is CASSPQDRSREQYF. In nucleotides, the CDR3 is TGTGCCAGCAGCCCCCAGGACAGGTCTCGGGAGCAGTACTTC. The chain carries TRBV5-4 and TRBJ2-7, with TRBD1 identical over 7 bases. Germline V gene data show CDR1 as SGHNT and CDR2 as YYREEE (reference sequence). The CDR3 covers 14 residues. Trimming cost V 4 bases and J 7 bases; bases outside gene matches: 11.

Details on this clone: This sample also contains other DNA sequences that code for the same CDR3. The rearrangement uses TRBV20-1 and TRBJ2-5; perhaps TRBD2 as D (6 bases). Trimming stripped 5 bases from V and 5 bases from J, with 6 bases between. Germline CDR1 reads DFQATT; CDR2 reads SNEGSKA (reference sequence). The CDR3 sequence is 10 residues long. The CDR3 coding sequence is TGCAGTGCTGGGGGGGAGACCCAGTACTTC. Translating it yields CSAGGETQYF.

The V gene is TRBV2, the J gene TRBJ2-1; 7 bases are shared with TRBD1. In germline, CDR1 is SNHLY, CDR2 FYNNEI. The CDR3 consists of 13 residues. The V segment lost 6 bases and the J segment 9 bases; nucleotides outside the gene matches: 8. This CDR3 reads CASRTTGVSEQFF. In DNA, the CDR3 is TGTGCCAGCAGGACTACAGGGGTGAGTGAGCAGTTCTTC. Full variable domain (remainder filled in from reference TRBV2 and TRBJ2-1): EPEVTQTPSHQVTQMGQEVILRCVPISNHLYFYWYRQILGQKVEFLVSFYNNEISEKSEIFDDQFSVERPDGSNFTLKIRSTKLEDSAMYFCASRTTGVSEQFFGPGTRLTVL.

The chain links TRBV5-4 to TRBJ1-1, with a possible D match to TRBD1 (5 bases). Trimming took 2 bases from V and 11 from J, leaving 19 bases between them. CDR1 and CDR2 (germline): SGHNT, YYREEE (reference sequence). CDR3 length: 14 residues. The CDR3 DNA is TGTGCCAGCAGCTTCGGTGGGGCTGGGGAGGTTGCTTTCTTT. Protein product: CASSFGGAGEVAFF.

The chain has TRBV11-3 and TRBJ2-1; 8 positions match TRBD2. This CDR3 is 15 amino acids long. From germline, CDR1 is SGHNT and CDR2 YENEEA. With V trimmed by 2 bases and J by 8 bases, 8 bases remained unmatched. The CDR3 nucleotides read TGTGCCAGCAGCTTAACGACGGGAGGGCCCGATGAGCAGTTCTTC. Translating it yields CASSLTTGGPDEQFF.

The V and J genes are TRBV4-3 and TRBJ2-7; the match to TRBD2 covers 8 bases. The CDR3 has 15 amino acids. Per germline, CDR1 LGHNA and CDR2 YSLEER. Germline trimming cut 3 bases from V and 6 bases from J; bases unmatched to any gene: 10. The CDR3 nucleotides read TGCGCCAGCAGCCATGGGAGCGGGGGTTCGGGCGAGCAGTACTTC. Translating gives CASSHGSGGSGEQYF.

This chain's CDR3 is CASSSPGSSNQPQHF. For the CDR3, the DNA is TGTGCCAGCAGTTCCCCGGGGAGTAGCAATCAGCCCCAGCATTTT. This chain uses TRBV28 with TRBJ1-5, with D unresolved. Germline assignment: CDR1 MDHEN and CDR2 SYDVKM. Deletions cut 4 bases from V and 0 bases from J, with 10 bases between. The CDR3 loop spans 15 amino acids.

V gene TRBV27 combines with J gene TRBJ2-3; D might be TRBD1 (5 bases). V lost 7 bases and J 5 bases, leaving 22 bases between the germline ends. This CDR3 spans 16 amino acids. From germline, CDR1 is MNHEY and CDR2 SMNVEV (reference sequence). As DNA, the CDR3 is TGTGCCAGCACCCTTTTGGGTCTAGGGGCAGGAGATACGCAGTATTTT. Translated, it gives CASTLLGLGAGDTQYF.

This clone was seen a few times. The chain recombines TRBV2 with TRBJ2-7; possibly TRBD2 for D (6 bases). Germline-derived CDR1 and CDR2 are SNHLY and FYNNEI. There are 14 residues in the CDR3. Trimming removed 4 bases from V and 9 bases from J, with 19 bases in between. Here the CDR3 reads CASSGVLARRSQYF. CDR3 in DNA: TGTGCCAGCAGTGGGGTTCTAGCGCGCCGGTCGCAGTACTTC.

This clone was seen a few times. This chain links TRBV30 with TRBJ1-1, with unresolved D. Germline CDR1 and CDR2: GTSNPN and SVGIG (reference sequence). Trimming pared 0 bases from V and 6 bases from J, leaving 14 bases between. The CDR3 runs 14 residues. As DNA, the CDR3 is TGTGCCTGGAGTGTGACAAGCCGTATCGCTGAAGCTTTCTTT. Its protein product is CAWSVTSRIAEAFF.

The V call is TRBV27, the J call TRBJ2-2; tentatively, D is TRBD1 (6 bases). This CDR3 comprises 14 residues. The V end was cut by 5 bases, the J end by 5 bases, with 12 bases between. Germline lookup yields CDR1 MNHEY and CDR2 SMNVEV (reference sequence). The CDR3, as DNA: TGTGCCAGCAGTCACAGGGTGAGGACCGGGGAGCTGTTTTTT. Translated: CASSHRVRTGELFF.

This rearrangement joins TRBV28 to TRBJ1-1; the match to TRBD1 covers 7 bases. Germline values: CDR1 MDHEN, CDR2 SYDVKM. V dropped 6 bases and J dropped 5; count of bases not matched to a gene: 9. The CDR3 has 14 amino acids. The CDR3 nucleotides are TGTGCCAGCAGACCCCAGGGGGTAAAGACTGAAGCTTTCTTT. It specifies CASRPQGVKTEAFF.

The V gene is TRBV19, the J gene TRBJ2-7; D not resolved. The CDR3 is made up of 12 amino acids. The V end was cut by 5 bases, the J end by 0 bases, with 5 bases between. Germline values: CDR1 LNHDA, CDR2 SQIVND (reference sequence). This chain's CDR3 is CASSPSSYEQYF. CDR3 coding DNA: TGTGCCAGTAGTCCCAGCTCCTACGAGCAGTACTTC.

The chain employs TRBV7-9 and TRBJ2-2, with 9 positions matching TRBD2. This CDR3 comprises 15 residues. Germline CDR1 SEHNR, CDR2 FQNEAQ (reference sequence). The V and J ends lost 6 bases and 2 bases, in that order; junction bases with no gene match: 4. The CDR3 region is CASRASGDNTGELFF. The CDR3, as DNA: TGTGCCAGCAGAGCTAGCGGGGACAACACCGGGGAGCTGTTTTTT.

A few counts support this clone. This sequence joins TRBV5-6 and TRBJ1-3; D possibly corresponds to TRBD1 (6 bases). From germline, CDR1 is SGHDT and CDR2 YYEEEE. The V gene lost 4 bases and the J gene lost 12 bases, with 17 bases spanning the gap. The CDR3 sequence is 13 residues long. This chain's CDR3 is CASSTSGVKGIYF. CDR3 coding DNA: TGTGCCAGCAGCACGTCAGGGGTGAAGGGCATATATTTT.

This clone was found once. V usage is TRBV4-1 and J usage is TRBJ2-3; D is perhaps TRBD1 (6 bases). Deletions cut 5 bases from V and 2 bases from J, with 11 bases between. CDR1 and CDR2 (germline): MGHRA, YSYEKL. This CDR3 spans 14 amino acids. The CDR3 nucleotides are TGCGCCAGCAGCACAGGGACCCACACAGATACGCAGTATTTT. Its protein product is CASSTGTHTDTQYF.

The chain links TRBV6-1 to TRBJ1-2; 9 nucleotides match TRBD1. The germline gives CDR1 MNHNS, CDR2 SASEGT. The CDR3 has 14 residues. V shed 5 bases and J 1 base; nucleotides not matched to a gene: 2. CDR3 in amino acids: CASSPDRGNYGYTF. In nucleotides, the CDR3 is TGTGCCAGCAGTCCGGACAGGGGTAACTATGGCTACACCTTC.

This clone was detected a few times. CDR3 DNA sequence: TGTGCCAGCAGCCAAGGCGGATGGAACACTGAAGCTTTCTTT. It encodes CASSQGGWNTEAFF. The chain recombines TRBV5-4 with TRBJ1-1; D not certain. Trimming took 4 bases from V and 1 from J, leaving 11 bases between them. From germline, CDR1 is SGHNT and CDR2 YYREEE (reference sequence). The CDR3 covers 14 residues.

The chain links TRBV5-1 to TRBJ1-6, with 9 bases lining up with TRBD1. The CDR3 is made up of 18 amino acids. The V gene's germline CDR1 is SGHRS and CDR2 YFSETQ. V lost 4 bases to trimming and J lost 9 bases; unmatched junction nucleotides: 17. The CDR3 protein is CASSPFLPGQGTVSPLHF. The CDR3 region has the DNA TGCGCCAGCAGCCCTTTTTTGCCGGGACAGGGTACGGTTTCACCCCTCCACTTT.

The J gene is TRBJ2-2, the V gene TRBV25-1; 14 bases are a match to TRBD2. With 4 bases clipped from V and 6 bases from J, the junction kept 4 bases outside the gene matches. This CDR3 is built from 16 residues. The germline gives CDR1 MGHDK, CDR2 SYGVNS. CDR3 in DNA: TGTGCCAGCAGTGCCACGACTAGCGGGAGGGCCGGGGAGCTGTTTTTT. Its translation: CASSATTSGRAGELFF.

V is TRBV5-4 and J is TRBJ1-2; D is unclear. The CDR3 is 15 amino acids. The ends were cut back, 0 bases at V and 7 bases at J, with 16 bases in the middle. Germline V gene sequence: CDR1 SGHNT, CDR2 YYREEE (reference sequence). The CDR3 DNA reads TGTGCCAGCAGCTTGGTATCCGGGGAAATCGGTGGCTACACCTTC. Translating it yields CASSLVSGEIGGYTF.

This chain links TRBV25-1 with TRBJ1-1; weak D call: TRBD1 (5 bases). Trimming stripped 1 base from V and 0 bases from J, with 18 bases between. The CDR3 extends over 18 amino acids. Germline CDR1 reads MGHDK; CDR2 reads SYGVNS. CDR3 in DNA: TGTGCCAGCAGTGAATCGAGGGCGGGGGTGGCGGTGAACACTGAAGCTTTCTTT. As protein: CASSESRAGVAVNTEAFF.

This clone came up a few times. The V gene is TRBV28, the J gene TRBJ1-5, with 8 bases that match TRBD1. Germline CDR1 reads MDHEN; CDR2 reads SYDVKM. The CDR3 is 15 amino acids. V shed 6 bases, J shed 4 bases, and the junction held 8 bases outside the gene matches. This CDR3 is CASSRTGLGNQPQHF. In nucleotides, the CDR3 is TGTGCCAGCAGCCGGACAGGGCTAGGGAATCAGCCCCAGCATTTT.